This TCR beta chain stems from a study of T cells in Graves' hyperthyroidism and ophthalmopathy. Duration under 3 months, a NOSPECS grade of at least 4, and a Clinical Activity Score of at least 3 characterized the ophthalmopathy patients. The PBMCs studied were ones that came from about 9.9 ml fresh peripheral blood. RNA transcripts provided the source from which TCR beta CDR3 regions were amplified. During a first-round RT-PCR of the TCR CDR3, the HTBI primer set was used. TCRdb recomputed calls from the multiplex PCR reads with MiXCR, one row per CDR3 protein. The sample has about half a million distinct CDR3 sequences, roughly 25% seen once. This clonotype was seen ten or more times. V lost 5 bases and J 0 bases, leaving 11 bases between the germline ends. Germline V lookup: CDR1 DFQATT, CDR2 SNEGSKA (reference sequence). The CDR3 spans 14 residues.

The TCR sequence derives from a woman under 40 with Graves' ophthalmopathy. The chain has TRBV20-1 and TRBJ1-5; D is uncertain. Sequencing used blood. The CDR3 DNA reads TGCAGTGCTGATCGGCCGGATAGCAATCAGCCCCAGCATTTT. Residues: CSADRPDSNQPQHF.